The present entry profiles one T cell receptor (beta chain) with its context. This entry belongs to a study of blood T cell repertoires in COVID-19. Study information: COVID-19 samples, acute and convalescent, were from the United States, Italy and Spain. The analysed material was cDNA or gDNA that came from T cells, B-cell-depleted T cells, or PBMCs.

How the authors handled the data: Estimation of nucleated cell counts was performed using reference gene primer amplification. Profiling relied on immunoSEQ multiplex PCR, and the TCRdb table lists in-frame clones only, not all of them. Clone size and the V and J calls come from that table; the DNA yielded D and trimming. Of 200,000 to 250,000 clones in the sample, 70% to 90% are singletons; the top ten hold roughly 7.6%. Germline CDR1 LNHNV, CDR2 YYDKDF (reference sequence). After removal of 5 bases from V and 3 bases from J, the junction contained 7 bases not matched to a gene. This CDR3 comprises 14 residues.

The clonotype was recovered from a woman aged 50 to 60 with active or convalescent COVID-19. The material sequenced was peripheral blood. The rearrangement uses TRBV15 and TRBJ2-7, with TRBD1 identical over 7 bases. The CDR3 protein is CATSRYGTDYEQYF. The CDR3 bases are TGTGCCACCAGCCGCTACGGGACAGACTACGAGCAGTACTTC.